This passage covers 16 T cell receptor beta chains from one sample sequenced in a study of blood T cell repertoires in COVID-19. Repertoires were generated with immunoSEQ multiplex PCR, while TCRdb's copy carries only in-frame clones and drops some. The table includes roughly 280,000 clones, roughly 86% detected once. The sequencing input was peripheral blood. These receptor sequences come from a young man with active or convalescent COVID-19.

In its sample, this clone was seen a few times. The V call is TRBV7-9, the J call TRBJ1-5; D not certain. This CDR3 has 14 residues. Trimming stripped 3 bases from V and 2 bases from J, with 8 bases between. Germline V gene lookup returns CDR1 SEHNR and CDR2 FQNEAQ (reference sequence). CDR3 in DNA: TGTGCCAGCAGCTTTGCCTCGGGCAATCAGCCCCAGCATTTT. Protein product: CASSFASGNQPQHF.

The J gene is TRBJ1-1, the V gene TRBV10-2; weak D call: TRBD1 (5 bases). Looked up from germline, CDR1 is WSHSY and CDR2 is SAAADI. The length of the CDR3 is 12 residues. With 7 bases removed from V and 10 bases from J, the gap between germline ends came to 16 bases. CDR3 DNA: TGCGCCAGCACCCCCCCTGGGGGGAGAGCTTTCTTT. This translates into CASTPPGGRAFF.

A single count supports this clone. V and J are TRBV5-1 and TRBJ1-4; 8 positions match TRBD1. The CDR3 is 15 residues long. Germline-derived CDR1 and CDR2 are SGHRS and YFSETQ. The V segment lost 3 bases and the J segment 7 bases; nucleotides outside the gene matches: 8. In DNA form, the CDR3 reads TGCGCCAGCAGCTCAACAGGGGGAAGAAGTGAAAAACTGTTTTTT. This gives the protein CASSSTGGRSEKLFF.

This chain joins TRBV4-2 and TRBJ1-3; D gene unclear. Germline assignment: CDR1 LGHNA and CDR2 YNFKEQ. The CDR3 has 18 amino acids. Trimming took off 0 bases at V and 0 bases at J, with 15 bases between the two ends. The CDR3 DNA follows: TGTGCCAGCAGCCAAGACGTGGCAGGCGTCCTCTCTGGAAACACCATATATTTT. This codes for CASSQDVAGVLSGNTIYF.

V is TRBV11-2 and J is TRBJ2-1, with 7 bases identical to TRBD1. V shed 5 bases and J 6 bases; nucleotides not matched to a gene: 10. The CDR3 consists of 15 residues. Germline CDR1 reads SGHAT; CDR2 reads FQNNGV. CDR3 sequence: CASSPQTGQINEQFF. CDR3 sequence (DNA): TGTGCCAGCAGCCCACAGACAGGGCAAATCAATGAGCAGTTCTTC.

This clone was counted only a few times. The V call is TRBV11-2, the J call TRBJ2-2, with D unclear. This CDR3 has 14 amino acids. Germline V gene lookup returns CDR1 SGHAT and CDR2 FQNNGV. Trimming took 4 bases from V and 7 from J, leaving 13 bases between them. The DNA for the CDR3 is TGTGCCAGCAGCTCCCCTGGCTTTGACGGGGAGCTGTTTTTT. This encodes CASSSPGFDGELFF.

The rearrangement links TRBV7-9 to TRBJ1-4, with D possibly being TRBD1 (5 bases). CDR3 length: 15 residues. V was shortened by 3 bases and J by 6 bases, with 14 bases between the two germline ends. Germline CDR1 and CDR2: SEHNR and FQNEAQ (reference sequence). CDR3 region: CASSFFSGNDEKLFF. The CDR3 coding sequence is TGTGCCAGCAGCTTTTTTTCAGGGAACGATGAAAAACTGTTTTTT.

V and J are TRBV12-5 and TRBJ2-7; 10 bases align to TRBD1. The CDR3 has 12 amino acids. V dropped 6 bases and J dropped 12; count of bases not matched to a gene: 8. CDR1 and CDR2 from the germline V gene are LGHNT and FRNRAP. The CDR3 nucleotides are TGTGCTAGTGGCCCTCCGGGACAGGGGACGTACTTC. It is translated as CASGPPGQGTYF.

The genes are TRBV6-5 and TRBJ2-7; D not certain. The CDR3 runs 11 residues. CDR1 is MNHEY, CDR2 SVGAGI, per germline. V was pared by 8 bases and J by 5 bases, with 10 bases between. In DNA, the CDR3 is TGTGCCAGCGTCAAGAGAGACGAGCAGTACTTC. Residues: CASVKRDEQYF.

The chain joins TRBV11-2 to TRBJ2-7; the match to TRBD2 covers 13 bases. The CDR3 spans 15 residues. Germline lookup yields CDR1 SGHAT and CDR2 FQNNGV. V was pared by 1 base and J by 8 bases, with 5 bases of the junction left unmatched. CDR3 protein: CASSLVGLAGVQQYF. CDR3 nucleotide sequence: TGTGCCAGCAGCTTAGTTGGACTAGCGGGAGTGCAGCAGTACTTC. Supplemented by reference TRBV11-2 and TRBJ2-7, the full variable domain reads EAGVAQSPRYKIIEKRQSVAFWCNPISGHATLYWYQQILGQGPKLLIQFQNNGVVDDSQLPKDRFSAERLKGVDSTLKIQPAKLEDSAVYLCASSLVGLAGVQQYFGPGTRLTVT.

The genes are TRBV29-1 and TRBJ1-3, with D uncertain. The CDR3 runs to 13 residues. CDR1 is SQVTM, CDR2 ANQGSEA, per germline. V was shortened by 6 bases and J by 0 bases, with 9 bases between the two germline ends. CDR3 DNA: TGCAGCGTAGGAGGGCTCTCTGGAAACACCATATATTTT. This sequence encodes CSVGGLSGNTIYF.

The chain carries TRBV20-1 and TRBJ2-5; possibly TRBD2 for D (5 bases). Looked up from germline, CDR1 is DFQATT and CDR2 is SNEGSKA (reference sequence). CDR3 length: 12 amino acids. V was trimmed by 3 bases and J by 2 bases, leaving 7 bases between them. In nucleotides, the CDR3 is TGCAGTGCTAGTAGAGGGCAAGAGACCCAGTACTTC. This encodes CSASRGQETQYF.

The V call is TRBV10-3, the J call TRBJ2-5; 9 positions agree with TRBD2. Germline loops: CDR1 ENHRY, CDR2 SYGVKD. CDR3 size: 14 residues. The trim removed 5 bases at V and 7 bases at J, leaving 8 bases unmatched. The CDR3: CAISIAGASRTQYF. The CDR3 DNA is TGTGCCATCAGTATAGCGGGGGCAAGTCGGACCCAGTACTTC.

The J gene is TRBJ2-3, the V gene TRBV30; 9 nucleotides match TRBD1. V lost 4 bases and J lost 1; bases outside the gene matches: 6. Germline V gene lookup returns CDR1 GTSNPN and CDR2 SVGIG (reference sequence). The CDR3 covers 15 residues. The CDR3 here is CAWNLDRGGTDTQYF. CDR3 in DNA: TGTGCCTGGAACTTGGACAGGGGAGGCACAGATACGCAGTATTTT.

This chain connects TRBV12-3 or TRBV12-4 to TRBJ1-1; a possible D gene is TRBD1 (5 bases). The CDR3 sequence is 13 residues long. Trimming removed 3 bases at V and 5 bases at J, with 10 bases between. The CDR3 loop is CASSLGGATEAFF. CDR3 nucleotide sequence: TGTGCCAGCAGTTTGGGCGGGGCGACTGAAGCTTTCTTT.

The rearrangement uses TRBV4-2 and TRBJ1-1; no reliable D call. Looked up from germline, CDR1 is LGHNA and CDR2 is YNFKEQ. The CDR3 length is 13 residues. V shed 0 bases and J shed 7 bases, with 9 bases lying between them. CDR3 amino acids: CASSQDHSDEAFF. As DNA, the CDR3 is TGTGCCAGCAGCCAAGATCATAGCGATGAAGCTTTCTTT.